The clone carrying this TCR beta chain was detected once. The data are from a study of blood T cell repertoires in COVID-19. About the research overall: Spain, Italy and the United States supplied samples that represented acute and convalescent COVID-19.

This table comes from immunoSEQ multiplex PCR, and its TCRdb copy is limited to in-frame clones, with some not included. The sample consists of about 160,000 clones, around 79% of them appearing once. CDR1 is SGHDT and CDR2 is YYEEEE in the germline V gene. The CDR3 spans 13 residues. Deletions cut 0 bases from V and 5 bases from J, with 6 bases between. The rearrangement links TRBV5-6 to TRBJ2-1; D remains ambiguous. The TCR originated in a woman aged 60 to 75 with COVID-19, enrolled during active disease. Sequencing was performed on peripheral blood. The CDR3 spells CASSLAQNNEQFF. The CDR3 DNA reads as TGTGCCAGCAGCTTGGCACAGAACAATGAGCAGTTCTTC.